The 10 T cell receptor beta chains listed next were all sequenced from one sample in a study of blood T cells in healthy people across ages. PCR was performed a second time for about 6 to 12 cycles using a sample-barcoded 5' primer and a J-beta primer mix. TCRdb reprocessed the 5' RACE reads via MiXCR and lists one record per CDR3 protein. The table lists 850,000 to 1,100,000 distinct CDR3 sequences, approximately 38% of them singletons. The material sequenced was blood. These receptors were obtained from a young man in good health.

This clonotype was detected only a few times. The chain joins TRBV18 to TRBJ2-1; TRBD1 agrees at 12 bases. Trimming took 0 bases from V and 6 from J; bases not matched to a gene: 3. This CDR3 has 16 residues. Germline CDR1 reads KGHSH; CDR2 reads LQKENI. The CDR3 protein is CASSPPGQGASNEQFF. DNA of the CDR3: TGTGCCAGCTCACCACCGGGACAGGGGGCGAGCAATGAGCAGTTCTTC.

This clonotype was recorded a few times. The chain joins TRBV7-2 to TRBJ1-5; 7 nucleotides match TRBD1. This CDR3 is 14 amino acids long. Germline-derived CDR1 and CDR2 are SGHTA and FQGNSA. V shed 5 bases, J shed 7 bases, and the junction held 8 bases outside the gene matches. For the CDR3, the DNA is TGTGCCAGCAGCCTCGACAGGGTGGGACAGCCCCAGCATTTT. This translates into CASSLDRVGQPQHF.

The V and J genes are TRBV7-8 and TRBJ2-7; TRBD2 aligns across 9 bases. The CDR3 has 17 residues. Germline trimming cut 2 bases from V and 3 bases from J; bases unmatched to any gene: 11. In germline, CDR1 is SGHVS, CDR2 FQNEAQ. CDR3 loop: CASSLIGAGGEYYEQYF. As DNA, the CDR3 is TGTGCCAGCAGCTTAATAGGGGCGGGGGGGGAATACTACGAGCAGTACTTC. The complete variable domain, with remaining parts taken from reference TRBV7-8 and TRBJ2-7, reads GAGVSQSPRYKVAKRGQDVALRCDPISGHVSLFWYQQALGQGPEFLTYFQNEAQLDKSGLPSDRFFAERPEGSVSTLKIQRTQQEDSAVYLCASSLIGAGGEYYEQYFGPGTRLTVT.

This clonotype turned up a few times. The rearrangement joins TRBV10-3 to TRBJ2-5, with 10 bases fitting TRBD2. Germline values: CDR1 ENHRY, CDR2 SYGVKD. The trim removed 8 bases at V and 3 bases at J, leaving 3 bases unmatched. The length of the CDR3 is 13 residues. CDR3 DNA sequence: TGTGCCATCGGCACTAGCGGGGAAGAGACCCAGTACTTC. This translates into CAIGTSGEETQYF.

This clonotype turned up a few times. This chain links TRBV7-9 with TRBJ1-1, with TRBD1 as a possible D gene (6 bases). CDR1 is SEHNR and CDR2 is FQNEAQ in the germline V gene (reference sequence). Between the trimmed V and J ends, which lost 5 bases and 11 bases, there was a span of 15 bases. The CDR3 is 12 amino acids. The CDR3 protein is CASSQGGSGAFF. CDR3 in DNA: TGTGCCAGCAGCCAAGGGGGTTCGGGGGCTTTCTTT.

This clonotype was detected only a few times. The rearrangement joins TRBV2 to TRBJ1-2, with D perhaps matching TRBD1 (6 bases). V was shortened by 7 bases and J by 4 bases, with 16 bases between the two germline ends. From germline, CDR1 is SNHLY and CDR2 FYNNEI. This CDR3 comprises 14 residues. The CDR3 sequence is CASTLAGASYGYTF. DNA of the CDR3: TGTGCCAGCACGCTGGCGGGGGCCAGCTATGGCTACACCTTC.

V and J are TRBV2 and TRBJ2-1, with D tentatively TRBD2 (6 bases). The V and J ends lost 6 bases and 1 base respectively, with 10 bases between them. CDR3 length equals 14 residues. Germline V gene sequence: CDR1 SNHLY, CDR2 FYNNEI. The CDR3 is CASRDGGSYNEQFF. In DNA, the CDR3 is TGTGCCAGCAGGGACGGGGGTTCCTACAATGAGCAGTTCTTC.

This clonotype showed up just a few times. The CDR3 spells CASSQDPGQGHPERYGYTF. The DNA for the CDR3 is TGCGCCAGCAGCCAAGATCCGGGACAGGGGCATCCGGAGAGATATGGCTACACCTTC. This chain connects TRBV4-3 to TRBJ1-2, with TRBD1 matching 10 bases. V gave up 0 bases and J gave up 5 bases; unmatched junction bases: 15. Per the germline V gene, CDR1 is LGHNA and CDR2 is YSLEER. The CDR3 loop spans 19 amino acids.

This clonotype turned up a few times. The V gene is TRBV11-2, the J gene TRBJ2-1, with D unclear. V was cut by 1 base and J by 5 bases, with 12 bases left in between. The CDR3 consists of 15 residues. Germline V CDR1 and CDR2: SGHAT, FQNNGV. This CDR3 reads CASSLGVRINNEQFF. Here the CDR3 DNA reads TGTGCCAGCAGCTTAGGGGTAAGGATAAACAATGAGCAGTTCTTC.

As DNA, the CDR3 is TGTGCCAGCAGTTTTCGCGGACCGAGCTCCTACGAGCAGTACTTC. It codes for CASSFRGPSSYEQYF. The chain recombines TRBV28 with TRBJ2-7; D is undetermined. The CDR3 totals 15 residues. Trimming took off 3 bases at V and 0 bases at J, with 12 bases between the two ends. Looked up from germline, CDR1 is MDHEN and CDR2 is SYDVKM.